The entry below gives a single TCR beta chain sequence along with its context. The record originates from a study of blood T cells in healthy people across ages. The V end was cut by 5 bases, the J end by 5 bases, with 16 bases between. CDR1 MNHEY and CDR2 SVGEGT come from the germline V gene. The CDR3 contains 14 residues. The use of a sample-barcoded 5' primer and a J-beta primer mix characterized a second PCR of roughly 6 to 11 cycles. TCRdb reprocessed the 5' RACE reads with MiXCR, giving one entry per CDR3 protein. This table has about 900,000 distinct CDR3 sequences, around 48% appearing once. Sequencing was performed on blood. This TCR came from a man in his thirties or forties in good health. The chain has TRBV6-2 or TRBV6-3 and TRBJ2-7; D may be TRBD1 (6 bases). CDR3 sequence: CASSPTQGLNEQYF. The CDR3 coding sequence is TGTGCCAGCAGTCCCACCCAGGGGCTCAACGAGCAGTACTTC.